Listed below are T cell receptor beta chains from one sample, sequenced in a study of blood T cells in healthy people across ages. In TCRdb, the 5' RACE reads were re-called with MiXCR into one record per CDR3 protein. The sample records approximately 1.5 million distinct CDR3 sequences, 42% being singletons. Sequenced material: blood. The receptors derive from a woman younger than 30 in good health. Both conserved end residues are part of each CDR3. Fields, in order: D gene, clone size, V gene, J gene, CDR3 protein, CDR3 DNA. The D gene is left open where the match is weak. Rows give clone size only sometimes, using once, few, many, or a class for an expanded clone.

TRBD2	.	TRBV9	TRBJ2-2	CASSFLAGANTGELFF	TGTGCCAGCAGCTTTCTAGCGGGGGCGAACACCGGGGAGCTGTTTTTT
.	.	TRBV7-2	TRBJ1-1	CASTQANTEAFF	TGTGCCAGCACCCAAGCGAACACTGAAGCTTTCTTT
.	.	TRBV7-2	TRBJ2-3	CASSIVRDTKYF	TGTGCCAGCAGCATAGTCCGGGATACGAAGTATTTT
.	few	TRBV18	TRBJ1-6	CASSPPISNSPLHF	TGTGCCAGCTCACCACCGATCAGCAATTCACCCCTCCACTTT
.	.	TRBV7-2	TRBJ2-1	CASSLDGGSSYNEQFF	TGTGCCAGCAGCTTAGACGGGGGAAGCTCCTACAATGAGCAGTTCTTC
.	few	TRBV6-2/TRBV6-3	TRBJ2-7	CASRGPSRNEQYF	TGTGCCAGCAGGGGTCCCTCGAGGAACGAGCAGTACTTC
.	.	TRBV28	TRBJ1-1	CASSSDAAGTTEAFF	TGTGCCAGCAGTTCCGATGCAGCAGGGACCACTGAAGCTTTCTTT
.	.	TRBV29-1	TRBJ2-7	CSVVDRAYEQYF	TGCAGCGTTGTTGACAGAGCCTACGAGCAGTACTTC
.	.	TRBV7-9	TRBJ2-7	CASSLDGRTYYEQYF	TGTGCCAGCAGCTTAGATGGCAGGACGTACTACGAGCAGTACTTC
.	.	TRBV18	TRBJ2-1	CASSMSSAVDNEQFF	TGTGCCAGCTCAATGTCCTCTGCGGTCGACAATGAGCAGTTCTTC
.	.	TRBV7-8	TRBJ1-6	CASSSIPPPNSPLHF	TGTGCCAGCAGCTCCATCCCCCCCCCGAATTCACCCCTCCACTTT
.	.	TRBV10-3	TRBJ2-7	CAISDSNYEQYF	TGTGCCATCAGCGACTCTAACTACGAGCAGTACTTC
.	once	TRBV14	TRBJ2-7	CASSQGTGLIEFYEQYF	TGTGCCAGCAGCCAAGGCACAGGGCTGATTGAATTCTACGAGCAGTACTTC
TRBD2	few	TRBV20-1	TRBJ2-7	CSALTTSGASYEQYF	TGCAGTGCTCTGACGACTAGCGGGGCCTCCTACGAGCAGTACTTC
.	.	TRBV7-9	TRBJ2-3	CASSRGSGLRDTQYF	TGTGCCAGCAGCCGGGGTAGCGGATTGAGAGATACGCAGTATTTT
.	.	TRBV11-2	TRBJ2-5	CASSPPRGRGETQYF	TGTGCCAGCAGCCCGCCCCGGGGGCGGGGTGAGACCCAGTACTTC
.	once	TRBV25-1	TRBJ2-2	CASSESRRTGVGTGELFF	TGTGCCAGCAGTGAATCCCGCAGGACCGGGGTGGGCACCGGGGAGCTGTTTTTT
TRBD1	few	TRBV6-6	TRBJ1-6	CASSPRDSANSPLHF	TGTGCCAGCAGTCCTCGGGACAGCGCCAATTCACCCCTCCACTTT
.	once	TRBV12-5	TRBJ1-5	CASGLLDGTSNQPQHF	TGTGCTAGTGGTTTGCTCGACGGGACTAGCAATCAGCCCCAGCATTTT
TRBD2	few	TRBV20-1	TRBJ2-7	CSARARGTSGLFEQYF	TGCAGTGCTAGAGCCCGGGGGACTAGCGGTCTATTCGAGCAGTACTTC
TRBD1	.	TRBV5-1	TRBJ1-5	CASSPSGGADQPQHF	TGCGCCAGCAGCCCCTCAGGGGGCGCGGATCAGCCCCAGCATTTT
TRBD2	.	TRBV6-2/TRBV6-3	TRBJ2-1	CASSYPLAGGQWSYNEQFF	TGTGCCAGCAGTTACCCCCTAGCGGGGGGGCAGTGGTCCTACAATGAGCAGTTCTTC
TRBD2	.	TRBV6-2/TRBV6-3	TRBJ2-3	CASSYPRRLAGSTDTQYF	TGTGCCAGCAGTTACCCGCGGCGACTAGCGGGGAGCACAGATACGCAGTATTTT